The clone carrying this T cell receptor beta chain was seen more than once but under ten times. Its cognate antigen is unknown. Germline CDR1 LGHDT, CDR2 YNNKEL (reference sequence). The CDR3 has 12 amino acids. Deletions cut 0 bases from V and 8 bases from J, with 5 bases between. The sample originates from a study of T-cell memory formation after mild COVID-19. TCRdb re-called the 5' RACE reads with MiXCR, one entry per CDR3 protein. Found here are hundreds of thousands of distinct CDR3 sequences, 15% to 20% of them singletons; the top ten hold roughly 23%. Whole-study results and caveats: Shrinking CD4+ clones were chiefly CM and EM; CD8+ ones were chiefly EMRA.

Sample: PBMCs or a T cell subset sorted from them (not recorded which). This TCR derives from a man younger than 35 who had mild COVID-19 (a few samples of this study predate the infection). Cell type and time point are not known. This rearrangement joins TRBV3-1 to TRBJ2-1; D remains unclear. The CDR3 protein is CASSQESDEQFF. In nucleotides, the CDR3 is TGTGCCAGCAGCCAAGAAAGCGATGAGCAGTTCTTC.